The 29 T cell receptor beta chains presented below share a single source sample, sequenced in a study of technical replicates of blood from a handful of donors (dated by TCRdb to 2016 to 2017). Library method: the immunoSEQ multiplex PCR assay. In TCRdb, the immuneACCESS table is reduced to in-frame sequences with V and J assigned. These tables do not hold every clone; where another copy was compared, an unresolved V gene accounts for under half, and the others remain unexplained. Here the sample has 70,000 to 80,000 clones; approximately 96% occur a single time. The ten largest clones capture 0.2% to 0.25% of the sample. Sequencing was done on a sample of T cells isolated from PBMCs. These receptors all stem from a human donor in good health.

This chain uses TRBV7-2 with TRBJ2-1, with a tentative D call TRBD1 (6 bases). Germline CDR1 SGHTA, CDR2 FQGNSA. The CDR3 consists of 12 residues. The V and J ends lost 4 bases and 11 bases respectively, with 12 bases between them. CDR3 in DNA: TGTGCCAGCAGCTACGCCACAGGGAAGCAGTTCTTC. Translated: CASSYATGKQFF.

The chain recombines TRBV10-1 with TRBJ2-1; D might be TRBD2 (5 bases). The CDR3 consists of 15 residues. Germline V CDR1 and CDR2: WNHNN, SYGVQD (reference sequence). V lost 2 bases and J lost 4, with 12 bases in between. The CDR3 is CASSERIGIYNEQFF. The CDR3 region has the DNA TGCGCCAGCAGTGAGAGGATCGGGATTTACAATGAGCAGTTCTTC.

The gene calls are TRBV27 and TRBJ2-7; maybe TRBD2 (6 bases). The V end lost 8 bases, the J end lost 2 bases, and 16 bases lay between the germline ends. In germline, CDR1 is MNHEY, CDR2 SMNVEV (reference sequence). CDR3 size: 14 residues. The CDR3 loop is CASSSGGWPYEQYF. The DNA for the CDR3 is TGTGCCAGCTCGAGCGGAGGGTGGCCCTACGAGCAGTACTTC.

The chain has TRBV11-3 and TRBJ2-1; 7 positions agree with TRBD2. V lost 5 bases and J lost 10; bases outside the gene matches: 17. Germline values: CDR1 SGHNT, CDR2 YENEEA. The CDR3 sequence is 16 residues long. The CDR3 region has the DNA TGTGCCAGCAGCCCCCGGGTGGCGGGAGCTATAGGAGAGCAGTTCTTC. Translation: CASSPRVAGAIGEQFF.

J is TRBJ1-5 and V is TRBV6-1; no clear D gene. This CDR3 contains 15 residues. Trimming left V 3 bases short and J 11 bases short, with 20 bases between. Germline V gives CDR1 MNHNS, CDR2 SASEGT. The CDR3 region is CASSDSYWGVRAQHF. The CDR3, as DNA: TGTGCCAGCAGTGATTCGTATTGGGGAGTTAGGGCCCAGCATTTT.

For the CDR3, the DNA is TGTGCCACCAGCAGAGACAGGTGGCCGCTCTATGGCTACACCTTC. This encodes CATSRDRWPLYGYTF. The chain recombines TRBV15 with TRBJ1-2; the D is unclear. The CDR3 is 15 amino acids. The V and J ends lost 0 bases and 4 bases respectively, with 12 bases between them. Germline values: CDR1 LNHNV, CDR2 YYDKDF (reference sequence).

This clone came up a few times. The genes are TRBV28 and TRBJ2-2, with D possibly matching TRBD2 (5 bases). V was shortened by 6 bases and J by 1 base, with 21 bases between the two germline ends. CDR1 is MDHEN, CDR2 SYDVKM, per germline. CDR3 length equals 18 residues. As DNA, the CDR3 is TGTGCCAGCAGCATGAGGGCTAGACGGGCGCGGAACACCGGGGAGCTGTTTTTT. Translating it yields CASSMRARRARNTGELFF.

The gene calls are TRBV6-1 and TRBJ1-2; D may be TRBD1 (6 bases). The CDR3 runs 15 residues. The germline CDR1 and CDR2 sequences are MNHNS and SASEGT. Trimming stripped 6 bases from V and 4 bases from J, with 18 bases between. The CDR3 reads CASRRQAPTTYGYTF. CDR3 DNA: TGTGCCAGCAGACGACAGGCCCCGACTACCTATGGCTACACCTTC.

V usage is TRBV7-9 and J usage is TRBJ2-7; D is possibly TRBD2 (5 bases). This CDR3 spans 11 amino acids. The germline V gene encodes CDR1 SEHNR and CDR2 FQNEAQ (reference sequence). Trimming left V 7 bases short and J 10 bases short, with 14 bases between. The CDR3 region is CASTDGGHQYF. DNA for the CDR3: TGTGCCAGCACCGACGGAGGTCATCAGTACTTC.

The chain recombines TRBV15 with TRBJ2-5, with a weak D call TRBD1 (5 bases). Germline-derived CDR1 and CDR2 are LNHNV and YYDKDF (reference sequence). This CDR3 comprises 13 residues. Trimming left V 3 bases short and J 5 bases short, with 10 bases between. The CDR3 reads CATSSRQWETQYF. The CDR3 nucleotides are TGTGCCACCAGCAGTAGACAGTGGGAGACCCAGTACTTC. The full variable domain, rest sourced from reference TRBV15 and TRBJ2-5, is DAMVIQNPRYQVTQFGKPVTLSCSQTLNHNVMYWYQQKSSQAPKLLFHYYDKDFNNEADTPDNFQSRRPNTSFCFLDIRSPGLGDTAMYLCATSSRQWETQYFGPGTRLLVL.

The table lists this clone with a count of one. The CDR3 region is CASSGGVNTEAFF. CDR3 nucleotide sequence: TGCGCCAGCAGCGGGGGGGTGAACACTGAAGCTTTCTTT. The gene calls are TRBV5-1 and TRBJ1-1, with TRBD1 as a possible D gene (5 bases). Germline V gives CDR1 SGHRS, CDR2 YFSETQ. Trimming cost V 4 bases and J 0 bases, with 7 bases left between them. This CDR3 region has 13 residues.

The chain combines TRBV5-1 with TRBJ1-1; no clear D gene. V lost 3 bases and J lost 8, with 17 bases in between. Germline-derived CDR1 and CDR2 are SGHRS and YFSETQ. This CDR3 has 14 amino acids. CDR3 amino acids: CASSSTRAEGEAFF. CDR3 DNA sequence: TGCGCCAGCAGCTCGACCCGGGCTGAGGGAGAAGCTTTCTTT.

This chain joins TRBV5-1 and TRBJ1-3, with 7 bases matching TRBD1. The V gene end was trimmed by 0 bases and the J gene end by 3 bases; junction bases not matched to a gene: 21. Germline lookup yields CDR1 SGHRS and CDR2 YFSETQ. The CDR3 runs to 21 residues. CDR3: CASSLGGPQGVKISFGNTIYF. The CDR3 nucleotides read TGCGCCAGCAGCTTGGGGGGTCCGCAGGGGGTGAAAATCAGCTTTGGAAACACCATATATTTT.

The chain uses TRBV11-2 and TRBJ1-1; TRBD1 matches at 7 bases. Germline assignment: CDR1 SGHAT and CDR2 FQNNGV. The CDR3 has 16 amino acids. V shed 5 bases, J shed 0 bases, and the junction held 9 bases outside the gene matches. CDR3 sequence (DNA): TGTGCCAGCAGCAGCTCGCGGGACAGCTTGAACACTGAAGCTTTCTTT. It encodes CASSSSRDSLNTEAFF.

The chain has TRBV28 and TRBJ2-7; no reliable D call. Germline-derived CDR1 and CDR2 are MDHEN and SYDVKM. V was shortened by 6 bases and J by 3 bases, with 15 bases between the two germline ends. The CDR3 has 14 amino acids. Written as DNA, the CDR3 is TGTGCCAGCAGCCCCCTGGTGAGACTCTACGAGCAGTACTTC. Translated: CASSPLVRLYEQYF. The full variable domain, in which reference TRBV28 and TRBJ2-7 provide the parts outside the CDR3, is DVKVTQSSRYLVKRTGEKVFLECVQDMDHENMFWYRQDPGLGLRLIYFSYDVKMKEKGDIPEGYSVSREKKERFSLILESASTNQTSMYLCASSPLVRLYEQYFGPGTRLTVT.

V and J are TRBV6-5 and TRBJ1-4; maybe TRBD1 (5 bases). Germline V CDR1 and CDR2: MNHEY, SVGAGI. V was trimmed by 8 bases and J by 8 bases, leaving 15 bases between them. The CDR3 length is 13 residues. The chain's CDR3 is CASGADNREKLFF. For the CDR3, the DNA is TGTGCCAGCGGCGCGGACAACAGGGAAAAACTGTTTTTT.

The V gene is TRBV28, the J gene TRBJ2-1, with a possible D match to TRBD2 (6 bases). Germline assignment: CDR1 MDHEN and CDR2 SYDVKM. V lost 5 bases and J 0 bases, leaving 14 bases between the germline ends. This CDR3 comprises 16 residues. In DNA form, the CDR3 reads TGTGCCAGCAGTCCCCGCCGGGGGAGCTCCTACAATGAGCAGTTCTTC. This encodes CASSPRRGSSYNEQFF.

The chain has TRBV5-4 and TRBJ1-4; D is possibly TRBD1 (5 bases). The CDR3 contains 14 residues. V was shortened by 2 bases and J by 7 bases, with 12 bases between the two germline ends. The germline V gene encodes CDR1 SGHNT and CDR2 YYREEE (reference sequence). The CDR3 coding sequence is TGTGCCAGCAGCTTTCCCGGGGGGGGTGAAAAACTGTTTTTT. Protein: CASSFPGGGEKLFF.

The CDR3 DNA reads as TGTGCCAGCAGCTTAGGAGTCAAGTCGGTACTGTTTTTT. Protein product: CASSLGVKSVLFF. This chain uses TRBV7-6 with TRBJ1-4; D is uncertain. Trimming removed 1 base at V and 13 bases at J, with 13 bases between. In germline, CDR1 is SGHVS, CDR2 FNYEAQ. The CDR3 is 13 residues long.

The chain has TRBV6-4 and TRBJ1-2; 7 nucleotides line up with TRBD1. The CDR3 consists of 15 residues. Germline trimming cut 5 bases from V and 5 bases from J; bases unmatched to any gene: 11. Per the germline V gene, CDR1 is MRHNA and CDR2 is SNTAGT. The CDR3 DNA reads as TGTGCCAGCAGTCTCACCTTGACAGGGAATTATGGCTACACCTTC. Protein sequence: CASSLTLTGNYGYTF.

The chain combines TRBV10-2 with TRBJ2-2, with D maybe TRBD2 (5 bases). This CDR3 comprises 16 residues. V was pared by 3 bases and J by 3 bases, with 14 bases between. The germline V gene has CDR1 WSHSY and CDR2 SAAADI. The CDR3 DNA reads TGCGCCAGCAGTGATTATTGGGAGTGGGACACCGGGGAGCTGTTTTTT. It translates to CASSDYWEWDTGELFF.

J is TRBJ2-7 and V is TRBV27; a weak D match, TRBD1 (5 bases). V gave up 4 bases and J gave up 7 bases, with 8 bases separating them. Germline V gene data show CDR1 as MNHEY and CDR2 as SMNVEV (reference sequence). The CDR3 is 11 amino acids. CDR3 in amino acids: CASSSRTEQYF. CDR3 nucleotide sequence: TGTGCCAGCAGTTCCCGGACAGAGCAGTACTTC.

The chain carries TRBV6-1 and TRBJ1-6, with 7 nucleotides matching TRBD1. V shed 6 bases, J shed 10 bases, and the junction held 6 bases outside the gene matches. CDR1 MNHNS and CDR2 SASEGT come from the germline V gene. CDR3 length: 13 amino acids. CDR3 bases: TGTGCCAGCAGGAGGACAGGACAATCACCCCTCCACTTT. Protein product: CASRRTGQSPLHF.

The rearrangement links TRBV29-1 to TRBJ2-5; 11 nucleotides align to TRBD2. Germline lookup yields CDR1 SQVTM and CDR2 ANQGSEA. CDR3 size: 15 residues. V was clipped by 7 bases and J by 4 bases; unmatched bases: 11. The CDR3 sequence is CSGRPGLAASETQYF. DNA for the CDR3: TGCAGCGGTCGGCCGGGACTAGCGGCTTCAGAGACCCAGTACTTC.

The J gene is TRBJ2-3, the V gene TRBV5-4, with TRBD1 matching over 9 bases. The CDR3 has 16 residues. The germline V gene encodes CDR1 SGHNT and CDR2 YYREEE (reference sequence). With V trimmed by 0 bases and J by 5 bases, 7 bases remained unmatched. This CDR3 is CASSLVTGQGRDTQYF. The DNA of the CDR3 is TGTGCCAGCAGCTTGGTCACGGGACAGGGCCGAGATACGCAGTATTTT.

The chain uses TRBV28 and TRBJ2-1; no clear D. The germline V gene encodes CDR1 MDHEN and CDR2 SYDVKM. Trimming stripped 3 bases from V and 4 bases from J, with 13 bases between. CDR3 length: 15 amino acids. The DNA of the CDR3 is TGTGCCAGCAGTTTTCTGCTCCGGTCTTACAATGAGCAGTTCTTC. Amino acid sequence: CASSFLLRSYNEQFF.

The V call is TRBV12-5, the J call TRBJ2-3; no reliable D call. CDR1 and CDR2 from the germline V gene are LGHNT and FRNRAP. The CDR3 has 13 amino acids. The V end was cut by 8 bases, the J end by 2 bases, with 11 bases between. The CDR3 DNA sequence: TGTGCTAGTTGTGGCAGGCTCACAGATACGCAGTATTTT. Encoded protein: CASCGRLTDTQYF. Looking up the rest from reference TRBV12-5 and TRBJ2-3 gives the full variable domain: DARVTQTPRHKVTEMGQEVTMRCQPILGHNTVFWYRQTMMQGLELLAYFRNRAPLDDSGMPKDRFSAEMPDATLATLKIQPSEPRDSAVYFCASCGRLTDTQYFGPGTRLTVL.

The sample holds one count of this clone. The genes are TRBV7-8 and TRBJ1-2; no clear D. The germline V gene encodes CDR1 SGHVS and CDR2 FQNEAQ. Trimming took off 0 bases at V and 6 bases at J, with 14 bases between the two ends. This CDR3 is 15 amino acids long. CDR3: CASSLAREARNGYTF. Here the CDR3 DNA reads TGTGCCAGCAGCTTAGCCCGGGAAGCGCGGAATGGCTACACCTTC.

This clone came up once. The rearrangement joins TRBV7-9 to TRBJ2-7; a possible D gene is TRBD1 (6 bases). Per germline, CDR1 SEHNR and CDR2 FQNEAQ (reference sequence). Trimming removed 8 bases at V and 6 bases at J, with 17 bases between. This CDR3 is built from 13 residues. CDR3 in DNA: TGTGCCAGCGAGGGACACCTTTTGAGCGAGCAGTACTTC. Encoded protein: CASEGHLLSEQYF.